This T cell receptor beta chain was sequenced during a study of cytomegalovirus exposure and HLA in healthy donors. Study details: Unique TCR beta sequences numbering some 120 million came from 150 million to 200 million T cells in an earlier analysis.

The J segment lost 0 bases and the V segment lost 1 base, leaving 6 bases of the junction unmatched. CDR1 and CDR2 from the germline V gene are MNHEY and SMNVEV (reference sequence). The CDR3 sequence is 16 residues long. Study observations and caveats: Most subjects had HLA-A and HLA-B alleles reportedly predicted accurately by TCR beta sequences.

As for the donors, each was a healthy bone marrow donor. This clone was seen only once. The antigen remains unidentified. Use of 60 Vbeta and 13 Jbeta primers characterized the PCR. This table comes from immunoSEQ multiplex PCR, and its TCRdb copy is limited to in-frame clones, with some not included. The repertoire includes nearly 200,000 clones, over 60% of them detected once, and 2% to 2.5% sits in the top ten. The J gene is TRBJ2-7, the V gene TRBV27, with 7 bases identical to TRBD2. The sequencing input was PBMCs. The source is a woman aged 25-40 years in good health and CMV-seropositive. The CDR3 DNA reads TGTGCCAGCAGTTTATATCGGACTAGTAACTCCTACGAGCAGTACTTC. It encodes CASSLYRTSNSYEQYF.